This T cell receptor (beta chain) was identified in a study of T cells in tumors after PD-1 blockade. The overall study: Either cemiplimab 350 mg every 2 weeks or pembrolizumab 200 mg every 3 weeks was given. Mean per blood sample: about 110,000 templates (about 23,000-257,772), some 36,000 unique clonotypes.

Sequenced by immunoSEQ multiplex PCR; TCRdb stores in-frame clones only, minus some. This sample has roughly 33,000 clones; roughly 73% occur once, and the top ten carry approximately 38%. General observations from the study: Some novel exhausted tumor clones appeared in pre-treatment blood, suggesting peripheral recruitment.

In this sample, this clone turned up a few times. Antigen: not known. Genomic DNA template from tumor biopsies or peripheral blood, about 616 ng to 6,500 ng input. The CDR3 is 15 amino acids. V was clipped by 5 bases and J by 5 bases; unmatched bases: 6. Germline V CDR1 and CDR2: MNHEY, SMNVEV (reference sequence). The sample here was PBMCs, taken before anti-PD-1 treatment. This receptor was obtained from a human donor with basal cell carcinoma. This sequence joins TRBV27 and TRBJ2-7; 13 nucleotides line up with TRBD2. This CDR3 reads CASSRTSGRTNEQYF. The CDR3 nucleotides read TGTGCCAGCAGTAGGACTAGCGGGAGAACCAACGAGCAGTACTTC.